Each of the 14 T cell receptor beta chains below was sequenced from the same sample in a study of identical twins. TCRdb analysed the 5' RACE reads with MiXCR anew, one entry per CDR3 protein. The sample has 310,000 or so distinct CDR3 sequences, roughly 8.6% seen once; the top ten hold around 7.1%. These same data were also listed under a study on yellow fever vaccine responses in identical twins.

The sequenced sample was CD8+ T cells sorted from blood. These receptors were obtained from a woman under 30 in good health.

This clonotype has only a few counts. This rearrangement joins TRBV2 to TRBJ2-7; D remains ambiguous. Germline V gene data show CDR1 as SNHLY and CDR2 as FYNNEI. V was shortened by 2 bases and J by 6 bases, with 17 bases between the two germline ends. There are 15 residues in the CDR3. The CDR3 spells CASSELTAGPGEQYF. CDR3 bases: TGTGCCAGCAGTGAATTAACAGCCGGACCTGGCGAGCAGTACTTC. The variable domain in full, with the rest retrieved from reference TRBV2 and TRBJ2-7, is EPEVTQTPSHQVTQMGQEVILRCVPISNHLYFYWYRQILGQKVEFLVSFYNNEISEKSEIFDDQFSVERPDGSNFTLKIRSTKLEDSAMYFCASSELTAGPGEQYFGPGTRLTVT.

This clonotype was seen ten or more times. The chain combines TRBV7-9 with TRBJ2-5, with a possible D match to TRBD2 (6 bases). Germline V CDR1 and CDR2: SEHNR, FQNEAQ (reference sequence). This CDR3 comprises 12 residues. V was shortened by 10 bases and J by 3 bases, with 12 bases between the two germline ends. CDR3 DNA sequence: TGTGCCATAACGGGACTGAAAGAGACCCAGTACTTC. It translates to CAITGLKETQYF.

This chain links TRBV29-1 with TRBJ1-4; a possible D gene is TRBD1 (5 bases). This CDR3 is built from 13 residues. CDR1 is SQVTM, CDR2 ANQGSEA, per germline. Trimming left V 0 bases short and J 7 bases short, with 9 bases between. Here the CDR3 DNA reads TGCAGCGTTGAAGAGGGGCGTACTGAAAAACTGTTTTTT. This encodes CSVEEGRTEKLFF.

This clonotype counts as medium-sized. The chain combines TRBV10-3 with TRBJ2-6; TRBD1 is a possible D gene (5 bases). The germline V and J ends were trimmed by 5 bases and 1 base, with 9 bases remaining between them. This CDR3 is built from 15 residues. Germline V CDR1 and CDR2: ENHRY, SYGVKD. CDR3 sequence: CAISPQDSGANVLTF. The DNA for the CDR3 is TGTGCCATCAGTCCACAGGATTCTGGGGCCAACGTCCTGACTTTC.

The gene calls are TRBV7-9 and TRBJ2-5, with 7 bases aligning to TRBD1. Germline trimming cut 5 bases from V and 2 bases from J; bases unmatched to any gene: 8. Per the germline V gene, CDR1 is SEHNR and CDR2 is FQNEAQ (reference sequence). The CDR3 has 15 amino acids. The CDR3 here is CASSKTGNPQETQYF. The CDR3 DNA reads as TGTGCCAGCAGCAAGACAGGGAACCCACAAGAGACCCAGTACTTC.

Many counts were recorded for this clonotype. This chain joins TRBV5-1 and TRBJ2-2; D remains ambiguous. V was cut by 0 bases and J by 10 bases, with 13 bases left in between. CDR3 size: 14 residues. Germline values: CDR1 SGHRS, CDR2 YFSETQ. The CDR3 loop is CASSLAVGYEELFF. The CDR3 bases are TGCGCCAGCAGCTTGGCCGTCGGGTATGAGGAGCTGTTTTTT.

The chain is built from TRBV27 and TRBJ2-7; tentatively, D is TRBD2 (5 bases). CDR1 is MNHEY, CDR2 SMNVEV, per germline (reference sequence). The CDR3 length is 11 residues. V was clipped by 8 bases and J by 2 bases, with 7 bases between them. The CDR3 loop is CASGRTYEQYF. Here the CDR3 DNA reads TGTGCCAGCGGGAGAACCTACGAGCAGTACTTC.

The J gene is TRBJ2-7, the V gene TRBV4-2; 7 bases line up with TRBD2. CDR1 is LGHNA, CDR2 YNFKEQ, per germline. The CDR3 runs to 16 residues. J lost 0 bases, V lost 0 bases, and 5 bases had no gene match. As DNA, the CDR3 is TGTGCCAGCAGCCAAGAATTTGGGGAGGGCTCCTACGAGCAGTACTTC. Translation: CASSQEFGEGSYEQYF.

This clonotype was counted at least ten times. The chain has TRBV27 and TRBJ2-2; no definite D call. This CDR3 spans 16 amino acids. With 5 bases removed from V and 6 bases from J, the gap between germline ends came to 19 bases. Germline-derived CDR1 and CDR2 are MNHEY and SMNVEV (reference sequence). CDR3 nucleotides: TGTGCCAGCAGTCTTGACGGAAATCAAAGGCCCGGGGAGCTGTTTTTT. Its protein product is CASSLDGNQRPGELFF.

This clonotype occurred many times. The chain employs TRBV27 and TRBJ2-5; tentative D call: TRBD2 (6 bases). Trimming pared 1 base from V and 5 bases from J, leaving 14 bases between. This CDR3 region has 15 residues. Germline V gives CDR1 MNHEY, CDR2 SMNVEV (reference sequence). The CDR3 is CASSLFGGIGETQYF. DNA for the CDR3: TGTGCCAGCAGTTTATTCGGGGGAATTGGGGAGACCCAGTACTTC.

The table lists this clonotype with many counts. The V and J genes are TRBV27 and TRBJ1-2; 7 bases line up with TRBD1. The CDR3 consists of 13 residues. The J segment lost 6 bases and the V segment lost 0 bases, leaving 1 base of the junction unmatched. From germline, CDR1 is MNHEY and CDR2 SMNVEV (reference sequence). CDR3 amino acids: CASSLSGGHGYTF. The CDR3 coding sequence is TGTGCCAGCAGTTTATCAGGGGGCCATGGCTACACCTTC.

The chain employs TRBV10-1 and TRBJ2-7; 7 bases map to TRBD2. The CDR3 contains 15 residues. V shed 4 bases, J shed 3 bases, and the junction held 9 bases outside the gene matches. Germline-derived CDR1 and CDR2 are WNHNN and SYGVQD (reference sequence). In nucleotides, the CDR3 is TGCGCCAGCAGTGTTCACCCGGGACTATACTACGAGCAGTACTTC. This encodes CASSVHPGLYYEQYF.

This clonotype was found a few times. The chain has TRBV6-5 and TRBJ2-3; 8 nucleotides line up with TRBD2. The CDR3 totals 15 residues. Germline trimming cut 4 bases from V and 2 bases from J; bases unmatched to any gene: 5. Per germline, CDR1 MNHEY and CDR2 SVGAGI. CDR3 loop: CASSSLAGHTDTQYF. The CDR3 DNA is TGTGCCAGCAGTTCCCTAGCGGGCCACACAGATACGCAGTATTTT.

This chain connects TRBV7-8 to TRBJ2-2; D call uncertain. The ends were cut back, 3 bases at V and 6 bases at J, with 14 bases in the middle. Germline lookup yields CDR1 SGHVS and CDR2 FQNEAQ. This CDR3 comprises 15 residues. The CDR3 DNA reads as TGTGCCAGCAGCTTTGGAGCGCCCGAGGCCGGGGAGCTGTTTTTT. The encoded protein is CASSFGAPEAGELFF.